The clone carrying this T cell receptor (beta chain) was found a few times. What it binds is unknown. This sample was included in a study of metastatic and nonmetastatic thyroid tumors. On the study more broadly: Repertoire comparison spanned blood and tumor or nodule tissue of malignant and benign thyroid patients.

No patient had received any treatment before thyroid surgery. From the PCR reads, TCRdb re-called clones with MiXCR. The data contain over 15,000 clones, 29% of them seen just once; the ten biggest clones take up around 13%. The germline V and J ends were trimmed by 0 bases and 2 bases, with 5 bases remaining between them. This CDR3 has 13 residues. Germline values: CDR1 MNHEY, CDR2 SVGAGI. General study findings and limits: When malignant thyroid tumors were compared with benign nodules, TCR beta diversity was reportedly significantly higher in the malignant tumors. This held in both blood and tumor samples.

The chain links TRBV6-5 to TRBJ2-7; perhaps D is TRBD1 or TRBD2 (5 bases each). Source material: tumor tissue. The clonotype originates from a female donor with papillary thyroid cancer or a benign thyroid nodule (not recorded which). Some clones in this sample may be carry-over from other donors' samples. The DNA for the CDR3 is TGTGCCAGCAGTTACTCGGGACCCTACGAGCAGTACTTC. Translation: CASSYSGPYEQYF.